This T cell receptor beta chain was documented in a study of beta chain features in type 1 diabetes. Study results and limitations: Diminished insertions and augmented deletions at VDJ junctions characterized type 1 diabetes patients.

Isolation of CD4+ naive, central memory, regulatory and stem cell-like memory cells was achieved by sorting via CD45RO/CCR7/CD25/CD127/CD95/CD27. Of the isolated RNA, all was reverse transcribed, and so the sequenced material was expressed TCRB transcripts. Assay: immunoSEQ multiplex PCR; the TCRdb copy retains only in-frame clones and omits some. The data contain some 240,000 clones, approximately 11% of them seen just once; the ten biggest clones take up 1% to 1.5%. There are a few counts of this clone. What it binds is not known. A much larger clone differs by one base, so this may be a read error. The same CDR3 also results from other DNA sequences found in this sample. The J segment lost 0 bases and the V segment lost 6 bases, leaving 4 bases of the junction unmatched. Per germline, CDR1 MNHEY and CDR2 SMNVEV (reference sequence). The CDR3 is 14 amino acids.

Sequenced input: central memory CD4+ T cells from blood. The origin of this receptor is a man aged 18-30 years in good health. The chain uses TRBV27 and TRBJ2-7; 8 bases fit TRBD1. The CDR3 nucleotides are TGTGCCAGCAGAGGGACAGGCAGCTCCTACGAGCAGTACTTC. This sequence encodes CASRGTGSSYEQYF.